What follows describes a single TCR beta chain. Its antigen is not known. Each and every patient relapsed after autologous stem cell transplantation, and patients got differing brentuximab vedotin exposure. Responses achieved at best were complete response, partial response or progressive disease. The data were obtained in a study of PD-1 blockade in classical Hodgkin lymphoma. Libraries were prepared by immunoSEQ multiplex PCR; TCRdb keeps only in-frame clonotypes and omits some of them. The sample yields approximately 99,000 clones, roughly nine tenths seen once. Germline CDR1 reads MGHDK; CDR2 reads SYGVNS. This CDR3 region has 17 residues. J was trimmed by 6 bases and V by 5 bases; bases with no gene match: 13. Study findings and constraints: CD8+ TCR diversity did not rise significantly by C4D1, unlike CD4+.

This TCR was sampled from a human donor with classical Hodgkin lymphoma. The J gene is TRBJ2-2, the V gene TRBV25-1; TRBD2 matches at 9 bases. The sample here was peripheral blood mononuclear cells (PBMCs), taken before the second cycle of nivolumab. The CDR3 loop reads CASSPRRSGRKSGELFF. CDR3 bases: TGTGCCAGCAGTCCCCGGAGGAGCGGGAGGAAGTCCGGGGAGCTGTTTTTT.